Listed here are 10 T cell receptor beta chains from one sample, sequenced in a study of metastatic and nonmetastatic thyroid tumors. With MiXCR, TCRdb called clones anew from the PCR reads. The sample includes tens of thousands of clones, about 18% of them seen just once. No patient had received any treatment before thyroid surgery. Material: blood. These receptors were obtained from a male donor with papillary thyroid cancer or a benign thyroid nodule (not recorded which). Some clones in this sample may be carry-over from other donors' samples.

This clone turned up a few times. The chain recombines TRBV6-2 or TRBV6-3 with TRBJ2-7; perhaps TRBD2 as D (6 bases). Trimming shortened V by 6 bases and J by 0 bases, and 15 bases separated the two germline ends. CDR3 length equals 15 residues. CDR1 and CDR2 from the germline V gene are MNHEY and SVGEGT. Here the CDR3 DNA reads TGTGCCAGCAGGGACGTGGGACTGCCCTCCTACGAGCAGTACTTC. Amino acid sequence: CASRDVGLPSYEQYF.

This clone has at least ten counts. The chain uses TRBV9 and TRBJ2-5; 7 positions agree with TRBD2. The germline gives CDR1 SGDLS, CDR2 YYNGEE. V shed 4 bases and J 1 base; nucleotides not matched to a gene: 4. CDR3 length equals 14 residues. The CDR3 is CASSSGLGQETQYF. CDR3 nucleotide sequence: TGTGCCAGCAGCTCCGGACTAGGCCAAGAGACCCAGTACTTC.

This clone was counted once. The chain has TRBV11-2 and TRBJ1-6; maybe TRBD1 (6 bases). Between the trimmed V and J ends, which lost 2 bases and 7 bases, there was a span of 12 bases. CDR3 length: 15 residues. The germline V gene has CDR1 SGHAT and CDR2 FQNNGV. In DNA form, the CDR3 reads TGTGCCAGCAGCTTAACCGGACAGAGAAATTCACCCCTCCACTTT. The encoded protein is CASSLTGQRNSPLHF.

This clone showed up many times. The chain has TRBV20-1 and TRBJ2-4; no clear D gene. Trimming stripped 3 bases from V and 5 bases from J, with 11 bases between. CDR3 length: 13 amino acids. Germline CDR1 DFQATT, CDR2 SNEGSKA (reference sequence). In DNA, the CDR3 is TGCAGTGCTAGGGCGGATCCGCAAAACATTCAGTACTTC. Translation gives CSARADPQNIQYF.

In its sample, this clone was seen many times. This rearrangement joins TRBV12-3 or TRBV12-4 to TRBJ1-5; D not certain. There are 14 residues in the CDR3. Trimming took 4 bases from V and 3 from J, leaving 10 bases between them. Written as DNA, the CDR3 is TGTGCCAGCAGTTCCGGACGCTTCAATCAGCCCCAGCATTTT. Protein product: CASSSGRFNQPQHF.

This clone was seen a single time. The chain is built from TRBV20-1 and TRBJ2-1; D possibly corresponds to TRBD2 (7 bases). The CDR3 covers 15 residues. Trimming stripped 1 base from V and 2 bases from J, with 12 bases between. CDR1 and CDR2 (germline): DFQATT, SNEGSKA (reference sequence). CDR3 sequence: CSARGGGRTYNEQFF. CDR3 nucleotides: TGCAGTGCTAGAGGCGGGGGCCGAACCTACAATGAGCAGTTCTTC.

This clone has a count of ten or more. This may be a read error: a much more frequent sequence differs by one nucleotide. CDR3 sequence: CARIRTGRFPYGYTF. The CDR3 DNA is TGTGCCAGAATTCGTACAGGGAGGTTCCCCTATGGCTACACCTTC. This chain links TRBV6-4 with TRBJ1-2, with D perhaps matching TRBD1 (6 bases). Trimming stripped 9 bases from V and 4 bases from J, with 21 bases between. Germline V lookup: CDR1 MRHNA, CDR2 SNTAGT. The length of the CDR3 is 15 residues.

Relative to its sample, this clone is medium-sized. V gene TRBV25-1 combines with J gene TRBJ2-2; 8 nucleotides agree with TRBD1. The V and J ends lost 3 bases and 3 bases, in that order; junction bases with no gene match: 0. The CDR3 consists of 14 residues. Germline V gives CDR1 MGHDK, CDR2 SYGVNS. The CDR3 region is CASSEDRDTGELFF. Written as DNA, the CDR3 is TGTGCCAGCAGTGAGGACAGGGACACCGGGGAGCTGTTTTTT.

This clone has at least ten counts. V usage is TRBV11-3 and J usage is TRBJ2-7; D may be TRBD1 or TRBD2 (6 bases each). The CDR3 consists of 14 residues. V was pared by 5 bases and J by 3 bases, with 14 bases between. CDR1 and CDR2 from the germline V gene are SGHNT and YENEEA. The CDR3 DNA follows: TGTGCCAGCAGCATCGAGAGGGGGGACTACGAGCAGTACTTC. Its translation is CASSIERGDYEQYF. Combining the CDR3 with reference TRBV11-3 and TRBJ2-7 gives the whole variable domain EAGVVQSPRYKIIEKKQPVAFWCNPISGHNTLYWYLQNLGQGPELLIRYENEEAVDDSQLPKDRFSAERLKGVDSTLKIQPAELGDSAVYLCASSIERGDYEQYFGPGTRLTVT.

This clone occurred many times. The rearrangement uses TRBV10-3 and TRBJ1-2; TRBD1 is a possible D gene (5 bases). Trimming took off 7 bases at V and 6 bases at J, with 12 bases between the two ends. The CDR3 length is 12 residues. The germline gives CDR1 ENHRY, CDR2 SYGVKD. CDR3 in DNA: TGTGCCATCAAGGGGTCGGGAGATGGCTACACCTTC. The encoded protein is CAIKGSGDGYTF.